The rows below give T cell receptor beta chains drawn from one sample of a study of T cell responses to AZD1222 COVID-19 vaccine. The protocol was immunoSEQ multiplex PCR, while the TCRdb copy is restricted to in-frame clones and leaves out a portion. Of 150,000 or so clones listed, 85% to 95% were seen once; the top ten hold roughly 1.3%. The specimen was peripheral blood, collected on day 0 of AZD1222 vaccination. These receptors all come from an adult in good health. CDR3s include the opening cysteine and the closing phenylalanine or tryptophan. The D gene is left open where the match is weak.

j_call,v_call,cdr3_length,d_call,cdr3_aa,cdr3_nt
TRBJ2-1,TRBV6-1,16,TRBD2,CASSEAQLAGGVEQFF,TGTGCCAGCAGTGAAGCGCAACTAGCGGGGGGGGTTGAGCAGTTCTTC
TRBJ2-7,TRBV10-2,14,TRBD1,CASSQDRAAYEQYF,TGCGCCAGCAGCCAGGACAGGGCGGCCTACGAGCAGTACTTC
TRBJ2-1,TRBV6-5,12,.,CASPAPVGAQFF,TGTGCCAGCCCCGCCCCAGTGGGGGCGCAGTTCTTC
TRBJ1-1,TRBV11-1,14,.,CASSPRGPNTEAFF,TGTGCCAGCAGCCCTAGAGGGCCGAACACTGAAGCTTTCTTT
TRBJ2-7,TRBV6-6,12,.,CATRGQVYEQYF,TGTGCCACCAGGGGACAAGTCTACGAGCAGTACTTC
TRBJ1-1,TRBV12-3/TRBV12-4,13,.,CASSLGGDTEAFF,TGTGCCAGCAGTCTGGGCGGCGACACTGAAGCTTTCTTT
TRBJ1-5,TRBV4-1,16,TRBD1,CASSPNEGQPHQPQHF,TGCGCCAGCAGCCCGAACGAGGGACAGCCTCATCAGCCCCAGCATTTT
TRBJ2-7,TRBV19,14,TRBD1,CASTPGQFSYEQYF,TGTGCCAGTACCCCGGGACAGTTTTCCTACGAGCAGTACTTC
TRBJ2-5,TRBV5-4,13,.,CASSLGGGETQYF,TGTGCCAGCAGCTTAGGGGGTGGGGAGACCCAGTACTTC
TRBJ2-2,TRBV7-6,18,TRBD1,CASSFTGEAGGITGELFF,TGTGCCAGCAGCTTCACGGGGGAGGCAGGGGGCATAACCGGGGAGCTGTTTTTT
TRBJ2-3,TRBV7-9,16,.,CASSSIGTLSTDTQYF,TGTGCCAGCAGCTCCATCGGGACCCTTAGCACAGATACGCAGTATTTT
TRBJ1-1,TRBV19,15,.,CASSIDGGKTGEAFF,TGTGCCAGTAGTATAGATGGGGGAAAAACGGGCGAAGCTTTCTTT
TRBJ2-2,TRBV7-9,10,.,CASSPSVTFF,TGTGCCAGCAGCCCCTCTGTAACGTTTTTT
TRBJ2-2,TRBV18,15,TRBD1,CASSRDRSNTGELFF,TGTGCCAGCTCTCGGGACAGGTCGAACACCGGGGAGCTGTTTTTT
TRBJ2-7,TRBV5-1,15,TRBD1,CASSFGQGASYEQYF,TGCGCCAGCAGCTTTGGACAGGGGGCTTCCTACGAGCAGTACTTC
TRBJ2-3,TRBV5-4,18,.,CASSRGVSLGLVTDTQYF,TGTGCCAGCAGCCGGGGTGTCTCCTTGGGACTTGTCACAGATACGCAGTATTTT
TRBJ1-1,TRBV19,13,.,CASEERSIGEAFF,TGTGCCAGTGAGGAGAGATCTATCGGCGAAGCTTTCTTT
TRBJ1-2,TRBV12-3/TRBV12-4,13,.,CASSFRQGYGYTF,TGTGCCAGCAGCTTTCGCCAGGGGTATGGCTACACCTTC
TRBJ2-7,TRBV15,14,.,CATSTRRGSYEQYF,TGTGCCACCAGCACCCGCCGCGGGTCCTACGAGCAGTACTTC
TRBJ2-7,TRBV5-1,12,.,CASSPQGYEQYF,TGCGCCAGCAGCCCCCAGGGCTACGAGCAGTACTTC
TRBJ2-1,TRBV6-4,16,TRBD2,CASSDGTSGKGNEQFF,TGTGCCAGCAGTGACGGAACTAGCGGGAAGGGCAATGAGCAGTTCTTC
TRBJ1-1,TRBV15,12,.,CATSRDRGSAFF,TGTGCCACCAGCAGAGATAGAGGCTCAGCTTTCTTT